These 16 T cell receptor gamma chains were sequenced from one sample in a study of Vδ1+ human thymocytes. Study conclusions and caveats: Highly polyclonal TRG and TRD repertoires with Gaussian CDR3 length distributions appeared in thymus.

These TCRs' antigens remain unknown. RNA was extracted from the cells and then reverse transcribed. Multiplex PCR used pooled V-gene forward primers and a constant-region reverse primer to amplify CDR3s. TCRdb called clones anew from the multiplex PCR reads with CATT. The profile shows tens of thousands of gamma-chain clones, around 18% of them singletons. Sequencing was performed on Vdelta1+ gamma-delta thymocytes from the thymus. Subset defined: FACS-sorted CD3+ TCRalphabeta- TCRVdelta1+ TCRVdelta2- thymocytes. The receptor source for this set is a boy in the first two years of life who had congenital heart surgery.

The V and J genes are TRGV9 and TRGJ1 or TRGJ2. The CDR3 has 16 residues. Germline lookup yields CDR1 GITISATS and CDR2 ISYDGTV (reference sequence). V dropped 1 base and J dropped 3; count of bases not matched to a gene: 12. The CDR3 region is CALWEVSRGIYYKKLF. In DNA form, the CDR3 reads TGTGCCTTGTGGGAGGTCTCCAGGGGAATTTATTATAAGAAACTCTTT.

This chain links TRGV9 with TRGJ1 or TRGJ2. The CDR3 has 12 amino acids. With V trimmed by 0 bases and J by 12 bases, 8 bases remained unmatched. Looked up from germline, CDR1 is GITISATS and CDR2 is ISYDGTV (reference sequence). Written as DNA, the CDR3 is TGTGCCTTGTGGGAGGTGCGACGGGCGAAACTCTTT. Protein: CALWEVRRAKLF.

In this sample, this clone turned up a few times. The same CDR3 arises from other DNA sequences in this sample as well. The genes are TRGV9 and TRGJ1 or TRGJ2. The CDR3 length is 15 residues. Unmatched junction bases numbered 6, after V lost 0 bases and J lost 1 base. The V gene's germline CDR1 is GITISATS and CDR2 ISYDGTV (reference sequence). CDR3 bases: TGTGCCTTGTGGGAGGTGCCCTTCAATTATTATAAGAAACTCTTT. It encodes CALWEVPFNYYKKLF.

V and J are TRGV5 and TRGJ1 or TRGJ2. The V gene's germline CDR1 is VINAFY and CDR2 YDVSNSKD. CDR3 length: 15 residues. J gave up 7 bases and V 4 bases, and 16 bases lay outside the gene matches. For the CDR3, the DNA is TGTGCCACCTGGGATAGGCGAGGCGATAGATATAAGAAACTCTTT. Its protein product is CATWDRRGDRYKKLF.

This chain links TRGV3 with TRGJ1 or TRGJ2. This CDR3 is built from 11 residues. V was clipped by 2 bases and J by 12 bases; unmatched bases: 7. CDR1 is VTNTFY, CDR2 YDVSTARD, per germline (reference sequence). CDR3 sequence reads: CATWDMDGKLF. The CDR3 coding sequence is TGTGCCACCTGGGACATGGACGGGAAACTCTTT.

About this clone itself: Within the sample, other DNA sequences also encode this same CDR3. The rearrangement uses TRGV9 and TRGJ1 or TRGJ2. With V trimmed by 1 base and J by 11 bases, 5 bases remained unmatched. Germline V gene sequence: CDR1 GITISATS, CDR2 ISYDGTV (reference sequence). This CDR3 is 11 amino acids long. The CDR3 DNA follows: TGTGCCTTGTGGGAGGTTCGGGAGAAACTCTTT. Protein: CALWEVREKLF.

This clone has just a few counts. The gene calls are TRGV3 and TRGJ1 or TRGJ2. Germline values: CDR1 VTNTFY, CDR2 YDVSTARD (reference sequence). Unmatched junction bases numbered 14, after V lost 2 bases and J lost 7 bases. The CDR3 length is 15 residues. This chain's CDR3 is CATWDKTPGRYKKLF. In nucleotides, the CDR3 is TGTGCCACCTGGGACAAAACCCCAGGGAGGTATAAGAAACTCTTT.

The chain couples TRGV5 to TRGJP1. The germline gives CDR1 VINAFY, CDR2 YDVSNSKD. V lost 3 bases to trimming and J lost 0 bases; unmatched junction nucleotides: 7. This CDR3 contains 16 residues. CDR3 protein: CATWDWPNTTGWFKIF. The DNA of the CDR3 is TGTGCCACCTGGGACTGGCCTAATACCACTGGTTGGTTCAAGATATTT.

Comment on this clone: Other DNA sequences of this sample code for an identical CDR3. The V call is TRGV8, the J call TRGJ1 or TRGJ2. CDR3 length: 13 amino acids. Germline CDR1 reads VENAVY; CDR2 reads YDSYNSRV. V shed 1 base, J shed 3 bases, and the junction held 3 bases outside the gene matches. The chain's CDR3 is CATWDSLYYKKLF. The CDR3 DNA is TGTGCCACCTGGGATAGCCTTTATTATAAGAAACTCTTT.

The chain carries TRGV2 and TRGJP2. CDR1 is EGSNGY and CDR2 is YDSYNSKV in the germline V gene. J was trimmed by 3 bases and V by 4 bases; bases with no gene match: 11. This CDR3 is built from 16 residues. The CDR3 reads CATWERGDGSDWIKTF. The CDR3 DNA reads as TGTGCCACCTGGGAGAGGGGGGACGGTAGTGATTGGATCAAGACGTTT.

V gene TRGV9 combines with J gene TRGJ1 or TRGJ2. This CDR3 contains 12 residues. Germline values: CDR1 GITISATS, CDR2 ISYDGTV (reference sequence). Losses at the gene ends were 2 bases for V and 8 bases for J; bases not matched to a gene: 6. CDR3 DNA sequence: TGTGCCTTGTGGGAGGGCCTTAATAAGAAACTCTTT. Translated, it gives CALWEGLNKKLF.

As to this clone: One end of the junction is discordant with germline, which a read error may explain. This chain connects TRGV8 to TRGJP2. The CDR3 extends over 16 amino acids. Looked up from germline, CDR1 is VENAVY and CDR2 is YDSYNSRV. Here the CDR3 DNA reads TGTGCCATCCCATTAGGGGGCGCGATTAGTTATTGGATCAAGACGTTT. Amino acid sequence: CAIPLGGAISYWIKTF.

The V and J genes are TRGV2 and TRGJ1 or TRGJ2. CDR3 length: 15 residues. V trimming: 2 bases; J trimming: 7 bases; junction bases outside the gene matches: 14. The germline CDR1 and CDR2 sequences are EGSNGY and YDSYNSKV. CDR3 loop: CATWDENPYSYKKLF. CDR3 nucleotides: TGTGCCACCTGGGACGAGAACCCCTACAGCTATAAGAAACTCTTT.

This clone appeared a few times. The chain links TRGV9 to TRGJP2. V trimming: 0 bases; J trimming: 2 bases; junction bases outside the gene matches: 3. Germline CDR1 reads GITISATS; CDR2 reads ISYDGTV (reference sequence). CDR3 size: 15 residues. The CDR3 coding sequence is TGTGCCTTGTGGGAGGTGATGAGTAGTGATTGGATCAAGACGTTT. Its protein product is CALWEVMSSDWIKTF.

This sequence joins TRGV4 and TRGJP. There are 15 residues in the CDR3. Unmatched junction bases numbered 3, after V lost 6 bases and J lost 4 bases. Germline CDR1 and CDR2: EGSTGY and YDSYTSSV. The CDR3, as DNA: TGTGCCACCTGGCCTCAAGAGTTGGGCAAAAAAATCAAGGTATTT. Translated: CATWPQELGKKIKVF.

This clone was seen a handful of times. A single base separates this from a much larger clone, so it may be a read error. This chain joins TRGV9 and TRGJ1 or TRGJ2. V lost 6 bases and J lost 3; bases outside the gene matches: 2. This CDR3 comprises 11 residues. Germline loops: CDR1 GITISATS, CDR2 ISYDGTV (reference sequence). CDR3 DNA sequence: TGTGCCTTGTGGAGTTATTATAAGAAACTCTTT. Amino acids: CALWSYYKKLF.